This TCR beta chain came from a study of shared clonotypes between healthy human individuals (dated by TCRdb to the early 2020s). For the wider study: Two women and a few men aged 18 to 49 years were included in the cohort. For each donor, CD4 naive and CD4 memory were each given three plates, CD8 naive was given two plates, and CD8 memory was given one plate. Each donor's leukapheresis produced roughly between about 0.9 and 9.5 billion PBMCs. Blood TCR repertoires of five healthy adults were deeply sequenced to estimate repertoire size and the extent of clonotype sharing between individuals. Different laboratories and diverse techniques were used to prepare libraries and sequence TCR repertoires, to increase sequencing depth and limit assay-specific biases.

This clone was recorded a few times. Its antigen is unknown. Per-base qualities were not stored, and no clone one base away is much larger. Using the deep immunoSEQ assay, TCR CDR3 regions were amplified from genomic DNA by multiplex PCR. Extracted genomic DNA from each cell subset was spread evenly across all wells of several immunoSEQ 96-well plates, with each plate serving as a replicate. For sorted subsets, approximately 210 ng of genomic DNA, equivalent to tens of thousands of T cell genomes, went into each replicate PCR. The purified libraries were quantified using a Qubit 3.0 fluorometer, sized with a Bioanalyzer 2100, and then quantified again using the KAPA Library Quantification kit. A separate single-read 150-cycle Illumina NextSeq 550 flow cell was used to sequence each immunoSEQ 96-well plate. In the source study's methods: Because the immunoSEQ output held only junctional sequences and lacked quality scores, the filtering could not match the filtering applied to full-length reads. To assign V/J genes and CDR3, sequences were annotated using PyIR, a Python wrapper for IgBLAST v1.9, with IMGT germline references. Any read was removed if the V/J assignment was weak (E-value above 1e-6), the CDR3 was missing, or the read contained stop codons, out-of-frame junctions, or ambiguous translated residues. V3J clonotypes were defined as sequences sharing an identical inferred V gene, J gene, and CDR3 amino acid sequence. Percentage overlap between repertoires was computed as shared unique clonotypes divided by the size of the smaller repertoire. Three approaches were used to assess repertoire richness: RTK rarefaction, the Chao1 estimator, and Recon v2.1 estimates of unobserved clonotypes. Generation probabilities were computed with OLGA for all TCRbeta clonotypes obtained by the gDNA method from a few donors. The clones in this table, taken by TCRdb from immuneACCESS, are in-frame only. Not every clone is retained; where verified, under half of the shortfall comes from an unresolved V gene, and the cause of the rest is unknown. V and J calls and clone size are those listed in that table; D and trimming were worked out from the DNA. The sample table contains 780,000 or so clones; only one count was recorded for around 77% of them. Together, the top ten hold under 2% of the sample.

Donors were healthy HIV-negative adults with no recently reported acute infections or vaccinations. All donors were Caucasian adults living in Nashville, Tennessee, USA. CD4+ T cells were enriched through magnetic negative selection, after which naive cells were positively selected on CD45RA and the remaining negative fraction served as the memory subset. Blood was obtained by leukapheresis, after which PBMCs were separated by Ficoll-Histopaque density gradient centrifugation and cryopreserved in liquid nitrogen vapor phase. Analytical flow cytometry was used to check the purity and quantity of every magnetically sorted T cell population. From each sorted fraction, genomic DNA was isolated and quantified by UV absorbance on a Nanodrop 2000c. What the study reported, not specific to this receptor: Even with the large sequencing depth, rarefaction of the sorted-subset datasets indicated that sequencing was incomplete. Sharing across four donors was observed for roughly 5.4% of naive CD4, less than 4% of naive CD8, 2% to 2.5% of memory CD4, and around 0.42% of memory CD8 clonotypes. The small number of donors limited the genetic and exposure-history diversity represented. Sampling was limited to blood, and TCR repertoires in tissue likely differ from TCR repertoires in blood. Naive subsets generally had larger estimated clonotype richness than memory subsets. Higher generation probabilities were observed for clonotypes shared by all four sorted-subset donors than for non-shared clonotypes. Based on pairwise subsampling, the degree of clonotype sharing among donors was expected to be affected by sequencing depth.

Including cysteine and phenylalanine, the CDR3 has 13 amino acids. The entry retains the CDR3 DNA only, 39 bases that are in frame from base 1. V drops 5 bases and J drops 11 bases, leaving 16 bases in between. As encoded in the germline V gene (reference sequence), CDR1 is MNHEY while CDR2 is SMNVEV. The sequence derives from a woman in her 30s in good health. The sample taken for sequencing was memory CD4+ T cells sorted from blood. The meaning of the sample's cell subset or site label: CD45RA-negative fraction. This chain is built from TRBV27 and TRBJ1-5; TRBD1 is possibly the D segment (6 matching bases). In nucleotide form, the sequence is TGTGCCAGCAGTACCCTGGGGGGCTTTTCCCAGCATTTT. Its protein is CASSTLGGFSQHF.